This entry lists 9 T cell receptor beta chains sequenced from one sample in a study of T cells in Graves' hyperthyroidism and ophthalmopathy. The investigators amplified TCR beta CDR3 regions from RNA transcripts. The primer set for the first-round RT-PCR of the TCR CDR3 was HTBI. One entry per CDR3 protein, called by TCRdb with MiXCR from the multiplex PCR reads. The table has approximately 560,000 distinct CDR3 sequences, around 46% seen once. The sequencing sample was made of peripheral blood or thyroid tissue (not recorded which). Source of these receptors: a woman aged 18 to 35 with Graves' hyperthyroidism.

The chain is built from TRBV19 and TRBJ1-1, with TRBD1 matching over 10 bases. The V segment lost 5 bases and the J segment 3 bases; nucleotides outside the gene matches: 3. The CDR3 runs to 14 residues. Germline CDR1 LNHDA, CDR2 SQIVND (reference sequence). The CDR3 nucleotides read TGTGCCAGTAGTTCGACAGGGGGCTACACTGAAGCTTTCTTT. Translated, it gives CASSSTGGYTEAFF.

About this clonotype: One junction end does not reproduce the germline sequence, and a read error may be involved. The chain links TRBV7-8 to TRBJ1-1, with D tentatively TRBD1 (6 bases). The CDR3 contains 16 residues. In germline, CDR1 is SGHVS, CDR2 FQNEAQ. The CDR3 nucleotides read TGTACCAGCAGACCCTGGCCGTGGGCAGGGGACACTGAAGCTTTCTTT. Protein product: CTSRPWPWAGDTEAFF.

The CDR3 region is CASSFEGTDEKLFF. The CDR3 DNA is TGTGCCAGCAGCTTTGAGGGGACAGATGAAAAACTGTTTTTT. J is TRBJ1-4 and V is TRBV11-1, with TRBD1 matching over 7 bases. Losses at the gene ends were 3 bases for V and 6 bases for J; bases not matched to a gene: 4. Per germline, CDR1 SGHAT and CDR2 FQDESV (reference sequence). This CDR3 region has 14 residues.

This clonotype was counted a few times. The rearrangement links TRBV12-3 or TRBV12-4 to TRBJ1-5, with D unresolved. Trimming took off 6 bases at V and 7 bases at J, with 13 bases between the two ends. This CDR3 has 13 amino acids. This chain's CDR3 is CASSLGFPQPQHF. CDR3 sequence (DNA): TGTGCCAGCAGCCTAGGGTTCCCCCAGCCCCAGCATTTT.

This clonotype was picked up many times. The J gene is TRBJ1-6, the V gene TRBV29-1, with 9 bases identical to TRBD1. The V gene end was trimmed by 8 bases and the J gene end by 11 bases; junction bases not matched to a gene: 16. Germline loops: CDR1 SQVTM, CDR2 ANQGSEA. This CDR3 contains 15 residues. The CDR3 spells CSLDRGAKANPPLHF. The CDR3 DNA reads TGCAGCTTAGACAGGGGGGCTAAGGCGAATCCACCCCTCCACTTT.

Concerning this clonotype itself: This clone may be a read error of a much larger clone one base away. The V and J genes are TRBV2 and TRBJ2-7; maybe TRBD1 (6 bases). The CDR3 runs 11 residues. CDR1 and CDR2 from the germline V gene are SNHLY and FYNNEI. V was cut by 8 bases and J by 9 bases, with 14 bases left in between. The CDR3 loop reads CASGQRGWQYF. As DNA, the CDR3 is TGTGCCAGCGGTCAAAGGGGGTGGCAGTACTTC.

A word on this clonotype: One base away lies a much larger clone, so this may be a sequencing read error. The rearrangement joins TRBV2 to TRBJ1-5; D ambiguous. With 6 bases removed from V and 0 bases from J, the gap between germline ends came to 12 bases. Germline V gene sequence: CDR1 SNHLY, CDR2 FYNNEI. This CDR3 is 15 amino acids long. The CDR3, as DNA: TGTGCCAGCAGGTCGGTGGGGATTAGCAATCAGCCCCAGCATTTT. Its protein product is CASRSVGISNQPQHF.

As regards this clonotype: A much larger clonotype is one base distant, so this may be a read error. The conserved phenylalanine or tryptophan is not found at the CDR3 terminus, so this likely reflects a read error. The chain is built from TRBV20-1 and TRBJ2-5; 9 nucleotides agree with TRBD1. Germline CDR1 is DFQATT and CDR2 is SNEGSKA (reference sequence). Germline trimming cut 6 bases from V and 5 bases from J; bases unmatched to any gene: 7. The CDR3 consists of 13 residues. CDR3 sequence reads: CSAWTGEVETQYS. The CDR3 bases are TGCAGTGCGTGGACAGGGGAGGTCGAGACCCAGTACTCC.

The CDR3 DNA follows: TGTGCCATTGGAGGGACATGGAGCTCTGGAAACACCATATATTTT. Translated, it gives CAIGGTWSSGNTIYF. The rearrangement links TRBV10-3 to TRBJ1-3, with a weak D call TRBD1 (6 bases). Germline CDR1 and CDR2: ENHRY and SYGVKD. With 9 bases removed from V and 0 bases from J, the gap between germline ends came to 15 bases. The CDR3 covers 15 residues.